This T cell receptor beta chain was found in a study of blood T cells in healthy people across ages. Study-level points and caveats: Changes seen in expanded clonotypes were possibly confounded by donor CMV status left unknown. Considered underestimates were the diversity estimates obtained from one million T cells.

The ends were cut back, 1 base at V and 6 bases at J, with 13 bases in the middle. Germline CDR1 reads SGHAT; CDR2 reads FQDESV (reference sequence). This CDR3 spans 15 amino acids. In regard to this clonotype: Its antigen is undetermined.

With each sample, at least 6 micrograms of total RNA were extracted. Then a second PCR, running about 6 to 12 cycles, was carried out with a sample-barcoded 5' primer and a J-beta primer mix. The yield of each sample was at least 2.5 million CDR3-containing paired-end reads. TCRdb used MiXCR to reprocess the 5' RACE reads, holding one entry per CDR3 protein. Counted here are over a million distinct CDR3 sequences, 40% to 55% occurring once; the ten biggest clones make up approximately 17%. This clonotype originated in a woman aged 60-70 years in good health. Input material: blood. This chain links TRBV11-1 with TRBJ2-1; D possibly corresponds to TRBD2 (6 bases). CDR3 loop: CASSLGDGGSNEQFF. CDR3 coding DNA: TGTGCCAGCAGCTTAGGCGATGGAGGGAGCAATGAGCAGTTCTTC.